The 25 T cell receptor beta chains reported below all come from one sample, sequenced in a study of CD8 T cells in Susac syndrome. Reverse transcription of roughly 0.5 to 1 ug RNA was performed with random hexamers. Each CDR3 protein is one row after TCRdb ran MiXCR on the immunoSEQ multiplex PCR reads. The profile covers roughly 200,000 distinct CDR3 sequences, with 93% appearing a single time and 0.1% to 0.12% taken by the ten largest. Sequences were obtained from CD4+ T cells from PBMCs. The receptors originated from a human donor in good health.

CDR3: CASSRGTSGVLTGELFF. CDR3 in DNA: TGTGCCAGCAGTCGGGGGACTAGCGGGGTCCTCACCGGGGAGCTGTTTTTT. The V call is TRBV6-1, the J call TRBJ2-2; 13 bases agree with TRBD2. Germline loops: CDR1 MNHNS, CDR2 SASEGT. The ends lost 5 bases at V and 4 bases at J; junction bases unmatched: 7. This CDR3 has 17 residues.

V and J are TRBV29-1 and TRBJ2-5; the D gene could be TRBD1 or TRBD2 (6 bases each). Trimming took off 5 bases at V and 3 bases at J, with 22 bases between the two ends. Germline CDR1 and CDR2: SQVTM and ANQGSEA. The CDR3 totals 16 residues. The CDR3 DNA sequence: TGCAGCGTTTCACGATCCTGGGGGGCGCTGAAAGAGACCCAGTACTTC. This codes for CSVSRSWGALKETQYF.

The DNA of the CDR3 is TGCAGTGCTAGAGATCTGAGGAGAGGCGAGACCCAGTACTTC. Amino acids: CSARDLRRGETQYF. V gene TRBV20-1 combines with J gene TRBJ2-5; D is uncertain. The V end was cut by 0 bases, the J end by 5 bases, with 13 bases between. CDR3 length equals 14 residues. CDR1 is DFQATT, CDR2 SNEGSKA, per germline (reference sequence).

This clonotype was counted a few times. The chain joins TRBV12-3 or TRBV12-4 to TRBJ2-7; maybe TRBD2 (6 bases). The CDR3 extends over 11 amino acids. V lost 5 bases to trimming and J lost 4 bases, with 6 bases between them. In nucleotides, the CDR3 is TGTGCCAGCAGTGGGAGGTACGAGCAGTACTTC. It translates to CASSGRYEQYF.

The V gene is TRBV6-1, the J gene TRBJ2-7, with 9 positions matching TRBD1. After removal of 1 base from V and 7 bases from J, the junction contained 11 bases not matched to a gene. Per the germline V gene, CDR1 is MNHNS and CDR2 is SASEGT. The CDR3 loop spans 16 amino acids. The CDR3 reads CASSEVGTGSLREQYF. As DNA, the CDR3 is TGTGCCAGCAGTGAAGTTGGGACAGGGTCCCTACGGGAGCAGTACTTC.

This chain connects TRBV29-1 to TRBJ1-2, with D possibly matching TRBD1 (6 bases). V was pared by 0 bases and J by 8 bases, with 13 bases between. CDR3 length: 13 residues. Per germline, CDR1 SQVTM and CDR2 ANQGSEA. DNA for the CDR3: TGCAGCGTTGAAGAGGGAGGGGGGCGCGGCTACACCTTC. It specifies CSVEEGGGRGYTF. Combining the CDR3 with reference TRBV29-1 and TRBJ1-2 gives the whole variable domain SAVISQKPSRDICQRGTSLTIQCQVDSQVTMMFWYRQQPGQSLTLIATANQGSEATYESGFVIDKFPISRPNLTFSTLTVSNMSPEDSSIYLCSVEEGGGRGYTFGSGTRLTVV.

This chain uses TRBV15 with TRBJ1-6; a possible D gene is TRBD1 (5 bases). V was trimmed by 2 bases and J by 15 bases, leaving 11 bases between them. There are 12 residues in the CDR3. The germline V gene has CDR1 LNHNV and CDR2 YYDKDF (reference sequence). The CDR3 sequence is CATSRKGPFLHF. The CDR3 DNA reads TGTGCCACCAGCAGAAAGGGACCTTTCCTCCACTTT.

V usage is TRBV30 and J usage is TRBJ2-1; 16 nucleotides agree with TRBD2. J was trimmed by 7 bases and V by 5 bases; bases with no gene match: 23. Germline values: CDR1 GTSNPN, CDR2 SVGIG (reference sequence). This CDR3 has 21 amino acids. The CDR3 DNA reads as TGTGCCTGGCCTCGGCCCCACTCCCCCGGGACTAGCGGGGGGGCGCAGAATGAGCAGTTCTTC. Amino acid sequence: CAWPRPHSPGTSGGAQNEQFF.

Written as DNA, the CDR3 is TGTGCCAGCAGCTTAGTTGGCGGGGGGGCCTTCGATACGCAGTATTTT. Protein product: CASSLVGGGAFDTQYF. J is TRBJ2-3 and V is TRBV7-2, with 9 positions matching TRBD2. Losses at the gene ends were 1 base for V and 6 bases for J; bases not matched to a gene: 8. This CDR3 is built from 16 residues. CDR1 is SGHTA and CDR2 is FQGNSA in the germline V gene. Using reference TRBV7-2 and TRBJ2-3 for the parts outside the CDR3, the full variable domain is GAGVSQSPSNKVTEKGKDVELRCDPISGHTALYWYRQSLGQGLEFLIYFQGNSAPDKSGLPSDRFSAERTGGSVSTLTIQRTQQEDSAVYLCASSLVGGGAFDTQYFGPGTRLTVL.

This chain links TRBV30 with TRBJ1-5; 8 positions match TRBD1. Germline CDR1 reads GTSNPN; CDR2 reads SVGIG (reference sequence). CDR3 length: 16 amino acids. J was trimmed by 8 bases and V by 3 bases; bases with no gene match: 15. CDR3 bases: TGTGCCTGGAGCCTCAGCGGGACAGGTCGGACGAAGCCCCAGCATTTT. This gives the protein CAWSLSGTGRTKPQHF.

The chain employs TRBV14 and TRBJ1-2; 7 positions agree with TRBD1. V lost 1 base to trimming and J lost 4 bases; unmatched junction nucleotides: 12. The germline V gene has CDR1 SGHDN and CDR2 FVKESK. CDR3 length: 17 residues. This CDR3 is CASSQGVEGARTYGYTF. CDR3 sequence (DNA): TGTGCCAGCAGCCAAGGGGTAGAGGGGGCGAGGACCTATGGCTACACCTTC.

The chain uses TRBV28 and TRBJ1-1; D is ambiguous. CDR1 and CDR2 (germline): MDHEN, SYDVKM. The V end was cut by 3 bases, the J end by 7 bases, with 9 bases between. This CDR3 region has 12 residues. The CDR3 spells CASSFAALEAFF. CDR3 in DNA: TGTGCCAGCAGTTTTGCAGCGCTTGAAGCTTTCTTT.

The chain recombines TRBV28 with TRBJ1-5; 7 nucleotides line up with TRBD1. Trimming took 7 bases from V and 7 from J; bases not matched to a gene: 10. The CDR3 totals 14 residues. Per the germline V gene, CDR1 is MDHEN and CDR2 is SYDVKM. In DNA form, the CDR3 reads TGTGCCAGCACCCCGCGGAGGGGGCTACAGCCCCAGCATTTT. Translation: CASTPRRGLQPQHF.

CDR3 in amino acids: CASSVGRANQPQHF. The DNA for the CDR3 is TGTGCCAGCAGTGTGGGCAGGGCAAATCAGCCCCAGCATTTT. V gene TRBV25-1 combines with J gene TRBJ1-5; tentative D call: TRBD1 (5 bases). V lost 4 bases to trimming and J lost 4 bases, with 11 bases between them. Germline V CDR1 and CDR2: MGHDK, SYGVNS. There are 14 residues in the CDR3.

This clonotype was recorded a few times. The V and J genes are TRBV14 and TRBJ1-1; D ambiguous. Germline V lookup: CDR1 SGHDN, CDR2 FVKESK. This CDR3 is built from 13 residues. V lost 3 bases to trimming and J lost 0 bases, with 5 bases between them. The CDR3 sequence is CASSQSLNTEAFF. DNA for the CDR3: TGTGCCAGCAGCCAGAGCCTGAACACTGAAGCTTTCTTT.

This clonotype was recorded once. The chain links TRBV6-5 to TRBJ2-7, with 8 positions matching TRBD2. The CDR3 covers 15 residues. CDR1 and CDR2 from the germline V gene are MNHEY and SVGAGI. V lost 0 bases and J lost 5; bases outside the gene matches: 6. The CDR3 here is CASSYSPGGGNEQYF. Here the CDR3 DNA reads TGTGCCAGCAGTTACTCCCCGGGGGGGGGAAACGAGCAGTACTTC.

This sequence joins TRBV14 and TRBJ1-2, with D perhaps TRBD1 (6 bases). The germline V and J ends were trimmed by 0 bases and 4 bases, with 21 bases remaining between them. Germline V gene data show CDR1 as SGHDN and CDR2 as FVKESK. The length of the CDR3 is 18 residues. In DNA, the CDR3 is TGTGCCAGCAGCCAAGAAGTTAAATTGATGGGGGCAGGCTATGGCTACACCTTC. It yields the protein CASSQEVKLMGAGYGYTF.

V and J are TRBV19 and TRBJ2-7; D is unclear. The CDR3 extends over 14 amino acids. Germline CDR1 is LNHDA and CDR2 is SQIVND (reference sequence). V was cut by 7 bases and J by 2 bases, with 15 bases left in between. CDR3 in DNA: TGTGCCAGTATGAGCCCCACTGGCGCCTACGAGCAGTACGTC. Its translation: CASMSPTGAYEQYV.

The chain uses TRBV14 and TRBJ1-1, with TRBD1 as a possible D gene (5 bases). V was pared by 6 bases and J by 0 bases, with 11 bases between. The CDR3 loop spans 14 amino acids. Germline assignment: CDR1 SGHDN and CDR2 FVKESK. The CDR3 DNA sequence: TGTGCCAGCAGTACACGGGGGATGAACACTGAAGCTTTCTTT. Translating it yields CASSTRGMNTEAFF.

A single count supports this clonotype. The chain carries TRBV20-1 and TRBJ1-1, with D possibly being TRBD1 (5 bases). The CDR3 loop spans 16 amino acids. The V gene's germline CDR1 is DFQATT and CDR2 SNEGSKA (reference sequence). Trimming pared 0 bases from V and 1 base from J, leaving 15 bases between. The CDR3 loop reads CSARDPLGRTNTEAFF. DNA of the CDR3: TGCAGTGCTAGAGACCCCTTGGGGCGGACGAACACTGAAGCTTTCTTT.

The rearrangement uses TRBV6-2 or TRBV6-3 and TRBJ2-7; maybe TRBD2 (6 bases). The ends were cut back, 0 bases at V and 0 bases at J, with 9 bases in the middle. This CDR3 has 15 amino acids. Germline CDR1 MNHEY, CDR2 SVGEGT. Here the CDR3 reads CASSYSRGNSYEQYF. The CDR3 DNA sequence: TGTGCCAGCAGTTACTCACGGGGGAACTCCTACGAGCAGTACTTC.

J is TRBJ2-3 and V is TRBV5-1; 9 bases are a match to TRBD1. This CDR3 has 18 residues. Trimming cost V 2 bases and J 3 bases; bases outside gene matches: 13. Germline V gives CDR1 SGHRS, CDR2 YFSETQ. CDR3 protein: CASSFIPPGQGPTDTQYF. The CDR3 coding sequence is TGCGCCAGCAGCTTCATTCCTCCGGGACAGGGTCCGACAGATACGCAGTATTTT.

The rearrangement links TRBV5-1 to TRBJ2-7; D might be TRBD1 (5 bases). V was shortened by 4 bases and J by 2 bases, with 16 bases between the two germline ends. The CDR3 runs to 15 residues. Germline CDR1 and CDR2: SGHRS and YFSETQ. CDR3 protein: CASSAARTHAYEQYF. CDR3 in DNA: TGCGCCAGCAGCGCAGCCAGGACACATGCCTACGAGCAGTACTTC.

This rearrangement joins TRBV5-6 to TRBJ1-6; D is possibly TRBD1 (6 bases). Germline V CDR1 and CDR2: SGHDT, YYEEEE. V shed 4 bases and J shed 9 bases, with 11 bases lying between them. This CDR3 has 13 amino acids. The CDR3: CASSGGRSSPLHF. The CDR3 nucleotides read TGTGCCAGCAGCGGGGGGCGCAGTTCACCCCTCCACTTT.

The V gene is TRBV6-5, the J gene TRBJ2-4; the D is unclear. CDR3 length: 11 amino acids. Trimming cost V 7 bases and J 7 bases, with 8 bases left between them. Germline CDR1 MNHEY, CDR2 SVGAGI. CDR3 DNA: TGTGCCAGCATCTTCCTGAACATTCAGTACTTC. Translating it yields CASIFLNIQYF.